The 27 T cell receptor beta chains listed next were all sequenced from one sample in a study of graft-versus-host responses after intestinal transplantation. Their specific antigens are unknown. The table came from immunoSEQ multiplex PCR; TCRdb's copy has only in-frame clones and leaves some out. This table holds 35,000 to 50,000 clones, over 90% found once. Sequencing was performed on unstimulated CD8+ T cells sorted from spleen or lymph node cells, taken before transplant. The receptors here all came from a human donor who was the organ donor for an intestinal transplant.

The chain uses TRBV30 and TRBJ1-1, with D unclear. Trimming stripped 0 bases from V and 4 bases from J, with 3 bases between. Germline CDR1 GTSNPN, CDR2 SVGIG (reference sequence). The CDR3 is made up of 11 amino acids. The CDR3 nucleotides are TGTGCCTGGAGTGTGGTCACTGAAGCTTTCTTT. Its protein is CAWSVVTEAFF.

The chain combines TRBV4-3 with TRBJ2-3; TRBD2 matches at 12 bases. Germline CDR1 and CDR2: LGHNA and YSLEER. After removal of 4 bases from V and 2 bases from J, the junction contained 4 bases not matched to a gene. This CDR3 has 16 amino acids. The CDR3 coding sequence is TGCGCCAGCAGCCTTGGGACTAGCGGGTACACAGATACGCAGTATTTT. Encoded protein: CASSLGTSGYTDTQYF.

The gene calls are TRBV9 and TRBJ2-1, with 8 bases aligning to TRBD2. Germline V gives CDR1 SGDLS, CDR2 YYNGEE. The V gene end was trimmed by 0 bases and the J gene end by 5 bases; junction bases not matched to a gene: 7. The CDR3 runs to 16 residues. This chain's CDR3 is CASSVVSSGPNNEQFF. The CDR3 nucleotides read TGTGCCAGCAGCGTAGTTTCTAGCGGGCCTAACAATGAGCAGTTCTTC.

This sequence joins TRBV29-1 and TRBJ1-1, with D tentatively TRBD1 (5 bases). This CDR3 contains 13 residues. The V gene's germline CDR1 is SQVTM and CDR2 ANQGSEA. V shed 5 bases and J shed 4 bases, with 14 bases lying between them. This chain's CDR3 is CSVWTSGSTEAFF. The CDR3 DNA is TGCAGCGTTTGGACATCTGGTAGCACTGAAGCTTTCTTT.

The CDR3 DNA is TGCGCCAGCAGCTTGGGGGGGGTTGAAGCTTTCTTT. This encodes CASSLGGVEAFF. This chain joins TRBV5-1 and TRBJ1-1, with D maybe TRBD1 (5 bases). The V gene lost 0 bases and the J gene lost 7 bases, with 7 bases spanning the gap. Germline V gene data show CDR1 as SGHRS and CDR2 as YFSETQ. The CDR3 spans 12 residues.

V gene TRBV18 combines with J gene TRBJ2-7; D is possibly TRBD2 (5 bases). Trimming stripped 5 bases from V and 6 bases from J, with 14 bases between. Germline lookup yields CDR1 KGHSH and CDR2 LQKENI. The CDR3 is 13 amino acids. The CDR3 here is CASSLDSTSEQYF. In DNA form, the CDR3 reads TGTGCCAGCTCATTGGACTCCACTTCCGAGCAGTACTTC.

In this sample, this clone turned up once. The chain couples TRBV4-3 to TRBJ1-1; D gene unclear. CDR3 length: 18 residues. Trimming stripped 0 bases from V and 1 base from J, with 18 bases between. The germline V gene encodes CDR1 LGHNA and CDR2 YSLEER. For the CDR3, the DNA is TGCGCCAGCAGCCAAGAATCGGGTCCCGTGACGGGGAACACTGAAGCTTTCTTT. Translated, it gives CASSQESGPVTGNTEAFF.

The chain recombines TRBV4-3 with TRBJ2-1, with 7 bases that match TRBD1. Germline lookup yields CDR1 LGHNA and CDR2 YSLEER. The CDR3 sequence is 17 residues long. After removal of 0 bases from V and 1 base from J, the junction contained 6 bases not matched to a gene. CDR3 bases: TGCGCCAGCAGCCAAGATTGGAAGACAGGGTCCTACAATGAGCAGTTCTTC. Its translation is CASSQDWKTGSYNEQFF.

This chain links TRBV27 with TRBJ1-5, with D possibly being TRBD1 (5 bases). Germline CDR1 reads MNHEY; CDR2 reads SMNVEV (reference sequence). The CDR3 consists of 15 residues. Trimming shortened V by 4 bases and J by 2 bases, and 12 bases separated the two germline ends. CDR3 sequence reads: CASSSLGGGNQPQHF. CDR3 sequence (DNA): TGTGCCAGCAGTTCCCTGGGGGGGGGCAATCAGCCCCAGCATTTT.

The chain is built from TRBV28 and TRBJ2-7; 9 nucleotides match TRBD1. The germline V gene has CDR1 MDHEN and CDR2 SYDVKM. The V and J ends lost 2 bases and 4 bases, in that order; junction bases with no gene match: 12. The CDR3 consists of 17 residues. The CDR3 coding sequence is TGTGCCAGCAGTTTAGGCTCTTACGGGACAGGGTTTTACGAGCAGTACTTC. Translating it yields CASSLGSYGTGFYEQYF.

This clone has a single count. The J gene is TRBJ1-2, the V gene TRBV10-3, with D unclear. V lost 7 bases and J 8 bases, leaving 20 bases between the germline ends. CDR1 and CDR2 from the germline V gene are ENHRY and SYGVKD. The CDR3 totals 14 residues. CDR3 sequence: CAIKLRSSPLGYTF. The DNA for the CDR3 is TGTGCCATCAAACTCAGGTCCAGTCCCCTGGGCTACACCTTC.

The V and J genes are TRBV30 and TRBJ1-2, with a weak D call TRBD1 (5 bases). In germline, CDR1 is GTSNPN, CDR2 SVGIG (reference sequence). With 3 bases removed from V and 1 base from J, the gap between germline ends came to 9 bases. CDR3 size: 13 residues. This CDR3 is CAWSFDSNYGYTF. The CDR3, as DNA: TGTGCCTGGAGCTTCGACAGTAACTATGGCTACACCTTC.

This sequence joins TRBV27 and TRBJ2-7; the D call may be TRBD1 or TRBD2 (5 bases each). The germline gives CDR1 MNHEY, CDR2 SMNVEV (reference sequence). Trimming left V 8 bases short and J 2 bases short, with 13 bases between. This CDR3 has 13 amino acids. CDR3 amino acids: CASGSGPTYEQYF. CDR3 DNA: TGTGCCAGCGGCTCGGGGCCGACCTACGAGCAGTACTTC.

J is TRBJ1-2 and V is TRBV4-2, with 7 positions matching TRBD1. CDR3 size: 13 residues. Germline CDR1 LGHNA, CDR2 YNFKEQ. Trimming removed 4 bases from V and 6 bases from J; junction bases left unmatched: 5. The CDR3, as DNA: TGTGCCAGCAGCCGAGAGGGGGCCGATGGCTACACCTTC. Amino acids: CASSREGADGYTF.

This chain connects TRBV11-3 to TRBJ1-6; 7 nucleotides align to TRBD1. This CDR3 spans 15 amino acids. CDR1 is SGHNT, CDR2 YENEEA, per germline. Trimming at V came to 9 bases and at J to 3 bases, leaving 8 bases not matched to a gene. In DNA, the CDR3 is TGTGCCAGACCCCCGGGGGACAGCTATAATTCACCCCTCCACTTT. Its protein product is CARPPGDSYNSPLHF.

The chain links TRBV9 to TRBJ1-1; possible D gene TRBD1, 5 bases. The CDR3 consists of 15 residues. CDR1 and CDR2 from the germline V gene are SGDLS and YYNGEE. The ends were cut back, 0 bases at V and 0 bases at J, with 9 bases in the middle. The CDR3 DNA is TGTGCCAGCAGCGTAGCGGGGGGGGTGAACACTGAAGCTTTCTTT. It is translated as CASSVAGGVNTEAFF.

The rearrangement uses TRBV9 and TRBJ1-2; possible D gene TRBD1, 5 bases. The CDR3 length is 14 residues. The germline V gene encodes CDR1 SGDLS and CDR2 YYNGEE. Trimming shortened V by 3 bases and J by 2 bases, and 11 bases separated the two germline ends. The CDR3 spells CASSGRDGNYGYTF. For the CDR3, the DNA is TGTGCCAGCAGCGGCCGGGACGGAAACTATGGCTACACCTTC.

A single count supports this clone. The V call is TRBV7-2, the J call TRBJ1-2; D not certain. The CDR3 is 14 residues long. Per germline, CDR1 SGHTA and CDR2 FQGNSA. Trimming took 1 base from V and 2 from J, leaving 8 bases between them. The CDR3 reads CASSLGSINYGYTF. DNA of the CDR3: TGTGCCAGCAGCTTAGGTTCCATCAACTATGGCTACACCTTC. Combining the CDR3 with reference TRBV7-2 and TRBJ1-2 gives the whole variable domain GAGVSQSPSNKVTEKGKDVELRCDPISGHTALYWYRQSLGQGLEFLIYFQGNSAPDKSGLPSDRFSAERTGGSVSTLTIQRTQQEDSAVYLCASSLGSINYGYTFGSGTRLTVV.

The chain couples TRBV12-5 to TRBJ2-3, with 12 bases lining up with TRBD1. Germline V CDR1 and CDR2: LGHNT, FRNRAP. With 2 bases clipped from V and 0 bases from J, the junction kept 3 bases outside the gene matches. The length of the CDR3 is 17 residues. The CDR3 spells CASGLLGQGASTDTQYF. CDR3 bases: TGTGCTAGTGGTTTGTTGGGACAGGGGGCGAGCACAGATACGCAGTATTTT. Full variable domain (remainder filled in from reference TRBV12-5 and TRBJ2-3): DARVTQTPRHKVTEMGQEVTMRCQPILGHNTVFWYRQTMMQGLELLAYFRNRAPLDDSGMPKDRFSAEMPDATLATLKIQPSEPRDSAVYFCASGLLGQGASTDTQYFGPGTRLTVL.

The rearrangement joins TRBV28 to TRBJ2-7, with D perhaps matching TRBD1 or TRBD2 (7 bases each). Germline assignment: CDR1 MDHEN and CDR2 SYDVKM. Trimming pared 3 bases from V and 7 bases from J, leaving 13 bases between. This CDR3 is 13 amino acids long. The DNA for the CDR3 is TGTGCCAGCAGTTTCCAGGGGGGGTGGGAGCAGTACTTC. This sequence encodes CASSFQGGWEQYF.

The chain couples TRBV7-9 to TRBJ2-1; tentative D call: TRBD2 (6 bases). V lost 7 bases and J lost 5, with 18 bases in between. The CDR3 length is 15 residues. The germline gives CDR1 SEHNR, CDR2 FQNEAQ (reference sequence). The CDR3 spells CASTPGGGEDNEQFF. The CDR3 DNA reads TGTGCCAGCACACCAGGAGGCGGGGAAGACAATGAGCAGTTCTTC.

The chain uses TRBV18 and TRBJ2-7; D possibly uses TRBD1 or TRBD2 (5 bases each). The CDR3 contains 13 residues. With 6 bases removed from V and 0 bases from J, the gap between germline ends came to 9 bases. CDR1 is KGHSH and CDR2 is LQKENI in the germline V gene. The CDR3 spells CASSGRVSYEQYF. The CDR3 bases are TGTGCCAGCTCGGGGCGGGTCTCCTACGAGCAGTACTTC.

The rearrangement joins TRBV9 to TRBJ2-1; a weak D match, TRBD2 (5 bases). The germline CDR1 and CDR2 sequences are SGDLS and YYNGEE. V lost 3 bases and J lost 4, with 11 bases in between. The CDR3 loop spans 14 amino acids. Here the CDR3 reads CASSAGNRYNEQFF. Written as DNA, the CDR3 is TGTGCCAGCAGCGCGGGGAACAGATACAATGAGCAGTTCTTC. The full variable domain, completed using reference TRBV9 and TRBJ2-1, is DSGVTQTPKHLITATGQRVTLRCSPRSGDLSVYWYQQSLDQGLQFLIQYYNGEERAKGNILERFSAQQFPDLHSELNLSSLELGDSALYFCASSAGNRYNEQFFGPGTRLTVL.

This clone was recorded once. The rearrangement links TRBV14 to TRBJ2-7, with D perhaps matching TRBD1 (6 bases). Germline values: CDR1 SGHDN, CDR2 FVKESK. Trimming shortened V by 0 bases and J by 3 bases, and 9 bases separated the two germline ends. CDR3 length: 14 residues. The CDR3 DNA is TGTGCCAGCAGCCAAGATAGCAGGGGCTACGAGCAGTACTTC. Amino acids: CASSQDSRGYEQYF.

The genes are TRBV27 and TRBJ1-4; D is ambiguous. The germline V and J ends were trimmed by 2 bases and 1 base, with 2 bases remaining between them. The CDR3 spans 13 residues. CDR1 and CDR2 from the germline V gene are MNHEY and SMNVEV (reference sequence). The CDR3 here is CASSLGTNEKLFF. The CDR3 DNA follows: TGTGCCAGCAGTTTAGGAACTAATGAAAAACTGTTTTTT.

The CDR3 here is CASSEMRGLNEQFF. The CDR3 region has the DNA TGTGCCAGCAGTGAAATGCGGGGCTTAAATGAGCAGTTCTTC. The chain links TRBV6-1 to TRBJ2-1, with D perhaps matching TRBD2 (6 bases). The CDR3 sequence is 14 residues long. Deletions cut 2 bases from V and 7 bases from J, with 12 bases between. CDR1 MNHNS and CDR2 SASEGT come from the germline V gene.

The genes are TRBV30 and TRBJ2-1; 7 nucleotides match TRBD1. The CDR3 extends over 13 amino acids. In germline, CDR1 is GTSNPN, CDR2 SVGIG (reference sequence). Trimming removed 7 bases from V and 5 bases from J; junction bases left unmatched: 8. CDR3 sequence reads: CAFFRDSHNEQFF. The CDR3 nucleotides are TGTGCCTTTTTCCGGGACAGTCACAATGAGCAGTTCTTC.